Each of the 13 T cell receptor beta chains below was sequenced from the same sample in a study of T cells in tumors after PD-1 blockade. The table came from immunoSEQ multiplex PCR; TCRdb's copy has only in-frame clones and leaves some out. The sample lists over 30,000 clones, about three quarters seen once, with roughly 39% in the top ten. The sample consisted of PBMCs, taken before anti-PD-1 treatment. The receptor source for this set is a human donor with basal cell carcinoma.

The rearrangement links TRBV6-2 or TRBV6-3 to TRBJ1-2, with D tentatively TRBD1 (5 bases). Germline CDR1 is MNHEY and CDR2 is SVGEGT. Trimming stripped 1 base from V and 4 bases from J, with 10 bases between. The CDR3 spans 14 residues. The CDR3 here is CASSYFVGTYGYTF. The CDR3 DNA reads as TGTGCCAGCAGTTACTTTGTCGGGACCTATGGCTACACCTTC.

The CDR3 loop reads CASSTTPSTDTQYF. DNA for the CDR3: TGTGCCAGTAGTACGACACCTAGCACAGATACGCAGTATTTT. The chain is built from TRBV19 and TRBJ2-3; D is uncertain. The CDR3 sequence is 14 residues long. V was clipped by 4 bases and J by 0 bases, with 8 bases between them. The germline CDR1 and CDR2 sequences are LNHDA and SQIVND (reference sequence). The full variable domain, rest sourced from reference TRBV19 and TRBJ2-3, is DGGITQSPKYLFRKEGQNVTLSCEQNLNHDAMYWYRQDPGQGLRLIYYSQIVNDFQKGDIAEGYSVSREKKESFPLTVTSAQKNPTAFYLCASSTTPSTDTQYFGPGTRLTVL.

This chain links TRBV7-2 with TRBJ2-2; 10 bases are a match to TRBD2. The length of the CDR3 is 14 residues. The V segment lost 6 bases and the J segment 6 bases; nucleotides outside the gene matches: 4. Germline V gives CDR1 SGHTA, CDR2 FQGNSA. CDR3 nucleotide sequence: TGTGCCAGCAGAGTAGCGGGAGGAGCCGGGGAGCTGTTTTTT. Protein sequence: CASRVAGGAGELFF.

The gene calls are TRBV9 and TRBJ1-6, with D tentatively TRBD1 (6 bases). The CDR3 spans 15 residues. CDR1 is SGDLS, CDR2 YYNGEE, per germline. V lost 2 bases and J lost 5, with 11 bases in between. CDR3 DNA sequence: TGTGCCAGCAGCGTCGGGGGCAGGAATAATTCACCCCTCCACTTT. Its translation: CASSVGGRNNSPLHF.

The chain joins TRBV6-2 or TRBV6-3 to TRBJ1-2, with 10 nucleotides matching TRBD1. CDR3 length: 15 amino acids. Germline CDR1 is MNHEY and CDR2 is SVGEGT. The V and J ends lost 2 bases and 2 bases, in that order; junction bases with no gene match: 2. The CDR3 DNA sequence: TGTGCCAGCAGTTACGGGACAGGGGCCAACTATGGCTACACCTTC. It is translated as CASSYGTGANYGYTF.

The chain carries TRBV6-2 or TRBV6-3 and TRBJ2-1; TRBD2 aligns across 13 bases. With V trimmed by 5 bases and J by 4 bases, 8 bases remained unmatched. There are 17 residues in the CDR3. From germline, CDR1 is MNHEY and CDR2 SVGEGT. Here the CDR3 DNA reads TGTGCCAGCAGTCCCGTTACTAGCGGGGGGGGTTACAATGAGCAGTTCTTC. Its protein is CASSPVTSGGGYNEQFF.

The table lists this clone with a few counts. V gene TRBV28 combines with J gene TRBJ2-7, with D perhaps TRBD1 (5 bases). Trimming took off 3 bases at V and 0 bases at J, with 12 bases between the two ends. CDR1 MDHEN and CDR2 SYDVKM come from the germline V gene. The CDR3 contains 15 residues. The CDR3 sequence: CASSLGRGISYEQYF. The CDR3 DNA reads TGTGCCAGCAGTTTGGGTAGGGGCATCTCCTACGAGCAGTACTTC.

V and J are TRBV19 and TRBJ2-6, with D perhaps TRBD2 (6 bases). Trimming shortened V by 7 bases and J by 0 bases, and 10 bases separated the two germline ends. Germline CDR1 and CDR2: LNHDA and SQIVND (reference sequence). This CDR3 is 15 amino acids long. The chain's CDR3 is CASTLDYSGANVLTF. CDR3 in DNA: TGTGCCAGTACCCTGGACTACTCTGGGGCCAACGTCCTGACTTTC.

The CDR3 coding sequence is TGTGCCACCAGTATCGGGACAACTACCTACGAGCAGTACTTC. Protein product: CATSIGTTTYEQYF. The chain joins TRBV15 to TRBJ2-7; TRBD1 is a possible D gene (6 bases). The CDR3 length is 14 residues. Germline CDR1 LNHNV, CDR2 YYDKDF (reference sequence). Trimming took 6 bases from V and 2 from J, leaving 14 bases between them.

The chain uses TRBV30 and TRBJ1-5; perhaps TRBD1 as D (5 bases). V lost 0 bases to trimming and J lost 3 bases, with 12 bases between them. This CDR3 spans 15 amino acids. Germline CDR1 reads GTSNPN; CDR2 reads SVGIG (reference sequence). CDR3 sequence reads: CAWSVGQKNNQPQHF. The DNA for the CDR3 is TGTGCCTGGAGTGTGGGGCAGAAAAACAATCAGCCCCAGCATTTT.

The chain joins TRBV5-1 to TRBJ1-1; D call uncertain. CDR3 length: 13 amino acids. In germline, CDR1 is SGHRS, CDR2 YFSETQ. With 4 bases removed from V and 10 bases from J, the gap between germline ends came to 17 bases. CDR3 sequence (DNA): TGCGCCAGCAGCCCGGAGGTCTCCGGGTTAGCTTTCTTT. Protein sequence: CASSPEVSGLAFF.

In the case of this clone: The DNA is left out, because the CDR3 cannot be placed on it with certainty; the CDR3 is given as TCRdb lists it. The genes are TRBV9 and TRBJ1-4. Germline V gives CDR1 SGDLS, CDR2 YYNGEE. The CDR3 length is 13 residues, termini included. CDR3 amino acids: CASSASLEKNCFF.

The chain employs TRBV29-1 and TRBJ2-5; 7 nucleotides agree with TRBD2. The CDR3 loop spans 14 amino acids. With 6 bases clipped from V and 3 bases from J, the junction kept 10 bases outside the gene matches. CDR1 SQVTM and CDR2 ANQGSEA come from the germline V gene. The CDR3 loop reads CSVGGVLAEETQYF. The CDR3 bases are TGCAGCGTGGGGGGGGTGCTAGCGGAAGAGACCCAGTACTTC.